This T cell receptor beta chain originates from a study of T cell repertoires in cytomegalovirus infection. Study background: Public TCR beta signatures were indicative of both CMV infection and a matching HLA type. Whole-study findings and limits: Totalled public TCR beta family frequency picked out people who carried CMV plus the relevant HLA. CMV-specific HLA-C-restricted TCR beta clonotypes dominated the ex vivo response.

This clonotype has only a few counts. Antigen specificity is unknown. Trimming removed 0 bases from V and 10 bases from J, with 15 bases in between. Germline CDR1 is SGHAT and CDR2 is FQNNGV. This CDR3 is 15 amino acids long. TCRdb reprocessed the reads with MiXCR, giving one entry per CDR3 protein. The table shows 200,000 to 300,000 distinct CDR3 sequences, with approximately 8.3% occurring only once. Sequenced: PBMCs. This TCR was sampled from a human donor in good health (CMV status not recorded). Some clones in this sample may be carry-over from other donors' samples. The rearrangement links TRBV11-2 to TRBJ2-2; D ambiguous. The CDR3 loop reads CASSLEMARRMELFF. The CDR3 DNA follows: TGTGCCAGCAGCTTAGAAATGGCCCGTCGTATGGAGCTGTTTTTT.